Listed below are T cell receptor beta chains from one sample, sequenced in a study of blood T cell repertoires in COVID-19. The protocol was immunoSEQ multiplex PCR, while the TCRdb copy is restricted to in-frame clones and leaves out a portion. The table includes approximately 140,000 clones, over 65% detected once. Sequenced input: peripheral blood. These receptors came from a man between 65 and 79 years old with acute or convalescent COVID-19. The CDR3 runs from the conserved cysteine through the conserved F or W. A D gene is named only where the DNA matches it firmly. Only some rows state a clone size, as once, few, many or a class for expanded clones.

j_call d_call v_call cdr3_length clone_size cdr3_nt cdr3_aa
TRBJ1-2 NA TRBV9 14 NA TGTGCCAGCAGCCCCACGGGTTCGGAGGGGGGCTACACCTTC CASSPTGSEGGYTF
TRBJ1-2 TRBD1 TRBV28 13 once TGTGCCAGCAGTACAGGGGCGGGCTATGGCTACACCTTC CASSTGAGYGYTF
TRBJ2-5 NA TRBV19 15 NA TGTGCCAGTAGCAGTACAGGGTTGGTTAGGGAGACCCAGTACTTC CASSSTGLVRETQYF
TRBJ2-3 TRBD1 TRBV24-1 17 NA TGTGCCACCAGTGACAACCCCGAGACAGGGAAGGCGGATACGCAGTATTTT CATSDNPETGKADTQYF
TRBJ2-1 TRBD2 TRBV7-9 14 NA TGTGCCAGCAGCTTCACGGGAGGTGGCGATGAGCAGTTCTTC CASSFTGGGDEQFF
TRBJ2-1 TRBD2 TRBV3-1/TRBV3-2 15 NA TGTGCCAGCGGCACGGGAGGTGTCTCCTACAATGAGCAGTTCTTC CASGTGGVSYNEQFF
TRBJ2-3 NA TRBV5-1 13 NA TGCGCCAGCAGCGGGCCGAGCACAGATACGCAGTATTTT CASSGPSTDTQYF
TRBJ2-7 TRBD1 TRBV19 13 NA TGTGCCAGTACCCCGGACAGGGACCACGAGCAGTACTTC CASTPDRDHEQYF
TRBJ2-3 NA TRBV9 14 NA TGTGCCAGCAGCGTAGAACATCCCACAGATACGCAGTATTTT CASSVEHPTDTQYF
TRBJ2-2 TRBD1 TRBV19 17 NA TGTGCCAGTTTTCACAGTCCGGGACAGGGGGTAACCGGGGAGCTGTTTTTT CASFHSPGQGVTGELFF
TRBJ1-1 NA TRBV20-1 11 NA TGCAATCCCCCAGGGAACACTGAAGCTTTCTTT CNPPGNTEAFF
TRBJ2-2 TRBD2 TRBV10-1 14 NA TGCGCCAGCAGCCCTAGCGGACACACCGGGGAGCTGTTTTTT CASSPSGHTGELFF
TRBJ1-5 TRBD1 TRBV11-2 15 NA TGTGCCAGCAGCTCGACAGGGGATGACAATCAGCCCCAGCATTTT CASSSTGDDNQPQHF